This T cell receptor (beta chain) comes out of a study of breast tumors, draining lymph nodes, adjacent tissues (dated by TCRdb to the mid-2010s). Regarding the study in general: TCR beta repertoires were compared across tumor, adjacent nontumor tissue and axillary lymph nodes obtained from breast cancer patients. In human breast cancer, the study set out to evaluate how tumor, surrounding tissue and draining lymph node repertoires relate to one another and whether T cells may move between these sites. Study-level results and caveats: Tumor T-cell repertoires showed less diversity than lymph node repertoires and more diversity than nontumor tissue repertoires, and tumor T-cell repertoires showed preferential V and J gene usage. The data were considered consistent with the idea that most tumor T cells come from the lymph node and then expand in tumor tissue. The similarity between tumor and nontumor tissue repertoires was significantly greater in luminal-like breast cancer than in basal-like breast cancer. Rather than being directly demonstrated, the conclusion that tumor T cells originate in lymph nodes was presented as consistent with a hypothesis.

Reads for this sample came from an Illumina HiSeq 2000. TCR beta chain libraries were generated through multiplex PCR amplification. High-throughput sequencing was used to analyze the amplified TCR beta chain products. Clones were called with MiXCR by TCRdb after fastp trimmed the public reads at Q25, and only in-frame beta chains were retained. Here each entry gathers all rows of one CDR3 protein and keeps the most common genes and DNA. Counted in this sample were 200,000 to 250,000 distinct CDR3 sequences; under 40% of them appeared once. Of the sample, over 3.5% is held by the ten largest clones. Lymph node samples came from the axillary draining lymph nodes of breast cancer patients. The junction carries 9 bases between V and J, which are trimmed by 2 bases and 1 base respectively. Reading the germline V gene gives CDR1 KGHSH and CDR2 LQKENI. The CDR3 runs 14 amino acids, cysteine and phenylalanine included. Only the CDR3 region is kept as DNA, spanning 42 bases read in frame from base 1.

This clonotype was seen many times. Its antigen is still unknown. Within one base of it there is no much larger clone, and no base qualities were kept. The chain is encoded by TRBV18 joined to TRBJ2-7; TRBD1 is perhaps the D gene, given 6 matching bases. Sequencing was done on a sample of axillary lymph node tissue. The TCR sequence derives from a female donor with breast cancer. Some clones in this sample may be carry-over from other donors' samples. The sequenced DNA is TGTGCCAGCTCACCAAGGGGGTCTTCCTACGAGCAGTACTTC. Its protein product is CASSPRGSSYEQYF.